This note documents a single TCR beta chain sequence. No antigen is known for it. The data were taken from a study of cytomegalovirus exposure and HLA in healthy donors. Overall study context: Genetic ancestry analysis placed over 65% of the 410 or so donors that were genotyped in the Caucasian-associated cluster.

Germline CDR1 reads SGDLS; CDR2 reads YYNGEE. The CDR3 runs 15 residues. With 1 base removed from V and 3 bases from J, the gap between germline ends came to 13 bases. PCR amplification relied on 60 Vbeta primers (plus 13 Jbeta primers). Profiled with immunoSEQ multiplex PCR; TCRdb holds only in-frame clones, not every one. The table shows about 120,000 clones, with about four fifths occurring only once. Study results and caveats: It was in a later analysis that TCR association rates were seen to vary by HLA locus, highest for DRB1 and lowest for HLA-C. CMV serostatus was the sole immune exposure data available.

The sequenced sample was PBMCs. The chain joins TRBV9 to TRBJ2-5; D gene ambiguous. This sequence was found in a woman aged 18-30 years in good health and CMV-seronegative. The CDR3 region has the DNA TGTGCCAGCAGCGTATCTCTGGCGGCAAAAGAGACCCAGTACTTC. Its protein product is CASSVSLAAKETQYF.